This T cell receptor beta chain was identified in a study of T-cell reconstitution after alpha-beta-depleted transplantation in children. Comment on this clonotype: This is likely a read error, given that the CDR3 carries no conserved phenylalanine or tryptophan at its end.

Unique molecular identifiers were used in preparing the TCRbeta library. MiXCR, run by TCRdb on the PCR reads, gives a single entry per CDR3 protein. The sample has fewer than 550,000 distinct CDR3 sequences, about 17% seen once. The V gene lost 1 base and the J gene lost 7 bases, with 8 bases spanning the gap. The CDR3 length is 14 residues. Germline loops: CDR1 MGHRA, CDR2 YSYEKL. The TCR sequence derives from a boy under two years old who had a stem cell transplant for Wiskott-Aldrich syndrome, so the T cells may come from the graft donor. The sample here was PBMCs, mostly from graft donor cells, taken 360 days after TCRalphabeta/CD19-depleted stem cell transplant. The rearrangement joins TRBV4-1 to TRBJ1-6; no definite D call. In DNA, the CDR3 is TGCGCCAGCAGCCAAGCATCGGCGAATTCACCCCTCCACTAT. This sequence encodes CASSQASANSPLHY.